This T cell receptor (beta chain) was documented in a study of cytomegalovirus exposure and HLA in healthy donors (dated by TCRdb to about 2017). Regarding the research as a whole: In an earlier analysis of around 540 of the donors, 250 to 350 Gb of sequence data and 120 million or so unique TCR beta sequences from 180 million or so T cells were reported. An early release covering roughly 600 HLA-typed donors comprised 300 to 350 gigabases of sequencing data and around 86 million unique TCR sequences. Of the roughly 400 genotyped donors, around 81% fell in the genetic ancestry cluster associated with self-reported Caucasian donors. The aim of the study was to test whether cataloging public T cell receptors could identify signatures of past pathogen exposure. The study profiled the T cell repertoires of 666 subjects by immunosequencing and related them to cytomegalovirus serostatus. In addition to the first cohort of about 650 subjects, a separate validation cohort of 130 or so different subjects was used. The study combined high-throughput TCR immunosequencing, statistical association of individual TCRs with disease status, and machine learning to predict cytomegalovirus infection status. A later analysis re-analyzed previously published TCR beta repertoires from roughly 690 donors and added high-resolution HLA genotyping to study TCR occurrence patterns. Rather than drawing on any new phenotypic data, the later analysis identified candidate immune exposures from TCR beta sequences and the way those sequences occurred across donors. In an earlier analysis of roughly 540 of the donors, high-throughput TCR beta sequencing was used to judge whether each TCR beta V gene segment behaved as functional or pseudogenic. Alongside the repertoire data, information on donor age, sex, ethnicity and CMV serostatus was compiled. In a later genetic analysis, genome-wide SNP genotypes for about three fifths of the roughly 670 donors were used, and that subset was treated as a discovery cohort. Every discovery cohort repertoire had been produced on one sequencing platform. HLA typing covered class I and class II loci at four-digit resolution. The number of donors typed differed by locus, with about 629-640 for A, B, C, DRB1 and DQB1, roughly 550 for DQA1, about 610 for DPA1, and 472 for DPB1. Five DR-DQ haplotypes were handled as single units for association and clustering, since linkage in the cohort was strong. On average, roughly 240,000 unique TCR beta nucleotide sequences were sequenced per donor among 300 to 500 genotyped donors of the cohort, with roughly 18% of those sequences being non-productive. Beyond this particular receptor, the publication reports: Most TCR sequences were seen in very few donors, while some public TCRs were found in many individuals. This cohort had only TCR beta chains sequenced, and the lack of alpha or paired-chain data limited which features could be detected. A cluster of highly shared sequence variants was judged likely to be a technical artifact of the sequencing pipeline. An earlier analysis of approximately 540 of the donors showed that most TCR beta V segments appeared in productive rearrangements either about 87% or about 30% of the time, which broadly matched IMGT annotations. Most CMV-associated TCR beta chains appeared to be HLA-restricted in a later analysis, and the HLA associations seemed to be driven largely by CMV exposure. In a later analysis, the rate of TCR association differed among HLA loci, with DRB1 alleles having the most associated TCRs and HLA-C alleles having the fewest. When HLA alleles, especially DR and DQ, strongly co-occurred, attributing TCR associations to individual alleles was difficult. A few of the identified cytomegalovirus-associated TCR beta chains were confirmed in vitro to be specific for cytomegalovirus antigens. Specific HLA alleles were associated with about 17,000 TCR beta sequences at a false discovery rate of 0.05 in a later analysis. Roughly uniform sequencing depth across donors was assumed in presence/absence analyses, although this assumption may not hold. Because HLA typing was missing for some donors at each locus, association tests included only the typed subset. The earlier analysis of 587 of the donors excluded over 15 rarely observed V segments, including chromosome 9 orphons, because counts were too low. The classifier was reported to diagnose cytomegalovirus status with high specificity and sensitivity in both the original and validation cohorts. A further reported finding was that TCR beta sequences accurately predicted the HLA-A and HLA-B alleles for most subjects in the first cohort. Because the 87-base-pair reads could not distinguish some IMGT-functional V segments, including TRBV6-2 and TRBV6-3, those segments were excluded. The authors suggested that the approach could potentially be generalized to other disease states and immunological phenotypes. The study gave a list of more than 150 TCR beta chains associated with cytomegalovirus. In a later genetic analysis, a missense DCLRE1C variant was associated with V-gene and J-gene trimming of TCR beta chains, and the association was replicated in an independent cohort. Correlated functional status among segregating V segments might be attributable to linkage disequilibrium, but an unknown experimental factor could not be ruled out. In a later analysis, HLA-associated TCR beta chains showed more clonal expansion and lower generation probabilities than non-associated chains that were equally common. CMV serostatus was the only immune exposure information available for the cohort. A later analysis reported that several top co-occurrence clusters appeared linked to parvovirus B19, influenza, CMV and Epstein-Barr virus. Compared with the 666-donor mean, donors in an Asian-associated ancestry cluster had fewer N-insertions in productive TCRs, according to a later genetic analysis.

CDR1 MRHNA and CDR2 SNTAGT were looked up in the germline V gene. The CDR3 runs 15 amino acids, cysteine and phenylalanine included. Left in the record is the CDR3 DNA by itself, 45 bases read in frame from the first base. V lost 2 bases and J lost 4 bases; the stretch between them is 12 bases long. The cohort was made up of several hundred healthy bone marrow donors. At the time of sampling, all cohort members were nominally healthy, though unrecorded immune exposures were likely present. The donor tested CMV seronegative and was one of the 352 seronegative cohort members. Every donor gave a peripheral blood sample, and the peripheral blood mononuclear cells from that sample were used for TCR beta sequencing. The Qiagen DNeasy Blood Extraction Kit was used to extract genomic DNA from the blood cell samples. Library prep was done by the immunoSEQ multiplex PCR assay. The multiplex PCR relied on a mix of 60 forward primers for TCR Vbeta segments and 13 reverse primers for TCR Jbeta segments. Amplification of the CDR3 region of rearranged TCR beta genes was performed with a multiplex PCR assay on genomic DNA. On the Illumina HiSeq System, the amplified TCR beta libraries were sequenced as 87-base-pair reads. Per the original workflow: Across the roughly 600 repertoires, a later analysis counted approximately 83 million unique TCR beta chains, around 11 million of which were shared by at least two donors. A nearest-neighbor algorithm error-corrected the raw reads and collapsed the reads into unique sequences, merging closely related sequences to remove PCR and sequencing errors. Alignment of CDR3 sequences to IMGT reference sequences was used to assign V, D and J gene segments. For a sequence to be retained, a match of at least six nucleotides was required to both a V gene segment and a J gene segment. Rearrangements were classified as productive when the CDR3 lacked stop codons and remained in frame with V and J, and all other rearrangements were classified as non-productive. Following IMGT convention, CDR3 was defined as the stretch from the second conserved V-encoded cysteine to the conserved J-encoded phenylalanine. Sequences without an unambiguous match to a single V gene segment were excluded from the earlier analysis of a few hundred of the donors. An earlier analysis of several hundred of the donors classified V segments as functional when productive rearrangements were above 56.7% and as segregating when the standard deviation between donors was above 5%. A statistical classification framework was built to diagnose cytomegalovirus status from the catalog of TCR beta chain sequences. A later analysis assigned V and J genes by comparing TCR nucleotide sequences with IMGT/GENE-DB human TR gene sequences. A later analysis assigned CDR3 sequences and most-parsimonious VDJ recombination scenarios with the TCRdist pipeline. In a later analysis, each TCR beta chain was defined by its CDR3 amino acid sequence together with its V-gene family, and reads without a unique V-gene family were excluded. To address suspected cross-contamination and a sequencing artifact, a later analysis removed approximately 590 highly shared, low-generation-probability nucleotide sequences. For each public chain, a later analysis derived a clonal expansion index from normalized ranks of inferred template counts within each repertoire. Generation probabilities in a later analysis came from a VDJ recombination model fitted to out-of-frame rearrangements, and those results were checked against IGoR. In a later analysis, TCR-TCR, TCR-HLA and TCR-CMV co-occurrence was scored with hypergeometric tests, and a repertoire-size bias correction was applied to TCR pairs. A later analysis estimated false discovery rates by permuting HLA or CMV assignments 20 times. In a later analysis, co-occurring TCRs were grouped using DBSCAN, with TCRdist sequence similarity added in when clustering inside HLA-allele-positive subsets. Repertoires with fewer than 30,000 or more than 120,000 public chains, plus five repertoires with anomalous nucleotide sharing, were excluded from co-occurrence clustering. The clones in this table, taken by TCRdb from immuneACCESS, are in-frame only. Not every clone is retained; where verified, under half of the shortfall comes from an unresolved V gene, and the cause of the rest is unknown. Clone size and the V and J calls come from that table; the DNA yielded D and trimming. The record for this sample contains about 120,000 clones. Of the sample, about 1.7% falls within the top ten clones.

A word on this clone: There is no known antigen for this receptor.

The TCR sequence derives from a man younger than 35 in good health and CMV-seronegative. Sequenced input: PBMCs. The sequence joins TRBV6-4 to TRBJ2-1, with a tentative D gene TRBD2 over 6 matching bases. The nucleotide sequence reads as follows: TGTGCCAGCAGTGACAGGGGAGGTGATTACAATGAGCAGTTCTTC. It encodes CASSDRGGDYNEQFF.